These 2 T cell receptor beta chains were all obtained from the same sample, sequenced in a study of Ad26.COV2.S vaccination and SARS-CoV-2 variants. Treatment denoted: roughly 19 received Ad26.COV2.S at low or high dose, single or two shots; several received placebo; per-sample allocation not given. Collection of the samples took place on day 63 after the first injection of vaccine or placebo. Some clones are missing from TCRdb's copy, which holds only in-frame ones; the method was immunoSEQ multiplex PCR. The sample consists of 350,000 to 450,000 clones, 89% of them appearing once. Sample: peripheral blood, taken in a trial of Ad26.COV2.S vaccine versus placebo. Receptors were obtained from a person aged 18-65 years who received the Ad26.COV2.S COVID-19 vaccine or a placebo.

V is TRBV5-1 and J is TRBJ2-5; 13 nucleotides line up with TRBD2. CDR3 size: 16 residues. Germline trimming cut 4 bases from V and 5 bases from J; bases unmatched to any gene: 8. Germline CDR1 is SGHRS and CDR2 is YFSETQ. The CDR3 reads CASSPGLAGDGETQYF. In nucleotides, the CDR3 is TGCGCCAGCAGCCCTGGACTAGCGGGAGACGGGGAGACCCAGTACTTC.

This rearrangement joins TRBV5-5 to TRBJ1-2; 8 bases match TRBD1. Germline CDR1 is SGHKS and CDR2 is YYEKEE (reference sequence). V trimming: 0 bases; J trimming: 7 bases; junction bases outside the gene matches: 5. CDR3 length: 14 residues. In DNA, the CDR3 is TGTGCCAGCAGCTTGGCACAGGGGGTAGGTGGCTACACCTTC. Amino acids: CASSLAQGVGGYTF.